The present T cell receptor (beta chain) was sequenced within a study of long-term antiretroviral therapy in people with HIV. Study-level results: Controls showed broader CDR3 length ranges than did the HIV repertoires.

Researchers ran immunoSEQ v3.0 at survey level. Profiled with immunoSEQ multiplex PCR; TCRdb holds only in-frame clones, not every one. The repertoire holds tens of thousands of clones, with roughly four fifths as singletons. The V and J ends lost 3 bases and 0 bases, in that order; junction bases with no gene match: 9. This CDR3 comprises 18 residues. Germline V gene lookup returns CDR1 LGHNA and CDR2 YSLEER. Comments on this clone: The antigen is unknown.

The sample was unsorted PBMCs, taken 0.8 years after starting antiretroviral therapy. The TCR originated in a young woman with HIV. V and J are TRBV4-3 and TRBJ1-3, with 9 positions matching TRBD1. CDR3 residues: CASSQATGGYFSGNTIYF. The CDR3 DNA follows: TGCGCCAGCAGCCAGGCTACAGGGGGCTATTTCTCTGGAAACACCATATATTTT.